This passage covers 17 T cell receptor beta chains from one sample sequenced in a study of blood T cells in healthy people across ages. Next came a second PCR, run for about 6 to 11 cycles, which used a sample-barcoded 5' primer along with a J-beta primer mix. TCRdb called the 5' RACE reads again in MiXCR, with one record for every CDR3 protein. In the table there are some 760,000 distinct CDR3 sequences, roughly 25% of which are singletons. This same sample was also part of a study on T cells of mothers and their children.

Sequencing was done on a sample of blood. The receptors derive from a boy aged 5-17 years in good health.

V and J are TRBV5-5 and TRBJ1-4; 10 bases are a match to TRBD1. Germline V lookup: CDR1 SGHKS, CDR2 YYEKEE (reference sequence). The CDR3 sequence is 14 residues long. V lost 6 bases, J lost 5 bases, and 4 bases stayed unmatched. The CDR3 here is CASTPGQGNEKLFF. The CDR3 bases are TGTGCCAGCACCCCGGGACAGGGGAATGAAAAACTGTTTTTT.

The CDR3 DNA reads TGTGCCAGCAGCCCCCTTACGGGGCTAGCGGGGAAAAACATTCAGTACTTC. It is translated as CASSPLTGLAGKNIQYF. The rearrangement joins TRBV28 to TRBJ2-4; 9 bases fit TRBD2. The CDR3 length is 17 residues. J lost 4 bases, V lost 6 bases, and 13 bases had no gene match. CDR1 is MDHEN, CDR2 SYDVKM, per germline.

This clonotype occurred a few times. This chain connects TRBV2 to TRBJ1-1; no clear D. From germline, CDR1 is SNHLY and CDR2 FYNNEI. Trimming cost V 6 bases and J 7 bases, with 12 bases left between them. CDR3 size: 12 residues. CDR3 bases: TGTGCCAGCAGCGTTCGGGCCATTGAAGCTTTCTTT. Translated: CASSVRAIEAFF.

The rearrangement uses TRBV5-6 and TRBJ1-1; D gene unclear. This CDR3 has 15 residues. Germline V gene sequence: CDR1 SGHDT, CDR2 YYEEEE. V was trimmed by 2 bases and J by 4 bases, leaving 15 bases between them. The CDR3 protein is CASSFSTSAGTEAFF. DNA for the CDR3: TGTGCCAGCAGCTTTTCTACTTCGGCGGGCACTGAAGCTTTCTTT. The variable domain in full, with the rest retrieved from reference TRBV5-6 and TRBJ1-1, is DAGVTQSPTHLIKTRGQQVTLRCSPKSGHDTVSWYQQALGQGPQFIFQYYEEEERQRGNFPDRFSGHQFPNYSSELNVNALLLGDSALYLCASSFSTSAGTEAFFGQGTRLTVV.

The CDR3 DNA reads TGTGCCAGCACTGAAGCGGGTTCCTACGAGCAGTACTTC. Protein sequence: CASTEAGSYEQYF. The chain couples TRBV3-1 to TRBJ2-5, with D tentatively TRBD2 (6 bases). The J call may be mistaken, given a closer DNA end match to TRBJ2-7. Germline CDR1 and CDR2: LGHDT and YNNKEL (reference sequence). This CDR3 contains 13 residues.

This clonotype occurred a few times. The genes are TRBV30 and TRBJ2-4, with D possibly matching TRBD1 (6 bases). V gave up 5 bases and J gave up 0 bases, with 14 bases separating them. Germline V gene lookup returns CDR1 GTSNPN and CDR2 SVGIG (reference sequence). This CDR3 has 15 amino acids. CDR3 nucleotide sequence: TGTGCCTGGGCACAGGGAGTGGGAGCCAAAAACATTCAGTACTTC. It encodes CAWAQGVGAKNIQYF.

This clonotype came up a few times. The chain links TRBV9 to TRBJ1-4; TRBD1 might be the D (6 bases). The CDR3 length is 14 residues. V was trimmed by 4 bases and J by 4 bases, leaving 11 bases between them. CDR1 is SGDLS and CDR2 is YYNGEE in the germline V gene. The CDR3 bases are TGTGCCAGCAGCCCGGGACACATTAATGAAAAACTGTTTTTT. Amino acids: CASSPGHINEKLFF.

In nucleotides, the CDR3 is TGTGCCAGCAGTTCAACAGGGGGCGGTGCCGGGGAGCTGTTTTTT. Amino acids: CASSSTGGGAGELFF. The J gene is TRBJ2-2, the V gene TRBV6-2 or TRBV6-3, with 9 bases that match TRBD1. The CDR3 totals 15 residues. The germline V gene encodes CDR1 MNHEY and CDR2 SVGEGT. The J segment lost 6 bases and the V segment lost 4 bases, leaving 6 bases of the junction unmatched.

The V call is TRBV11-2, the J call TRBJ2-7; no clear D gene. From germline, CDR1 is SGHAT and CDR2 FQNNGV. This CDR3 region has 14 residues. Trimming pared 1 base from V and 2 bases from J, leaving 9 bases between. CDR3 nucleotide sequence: TGTGCCAGCAGCTTAGTGAACCTTGCCTACGAGCAGTACTTC. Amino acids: CASSLVNLAYEQYF.

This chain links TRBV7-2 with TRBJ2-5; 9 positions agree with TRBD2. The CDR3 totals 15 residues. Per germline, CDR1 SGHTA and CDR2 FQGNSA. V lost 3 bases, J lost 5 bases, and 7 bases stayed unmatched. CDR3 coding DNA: TGTGCCAGCAGCTTGGCGCGGGGGGGCATCGAGACCCAGTACTTC. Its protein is CASSLARGGIETQYF.

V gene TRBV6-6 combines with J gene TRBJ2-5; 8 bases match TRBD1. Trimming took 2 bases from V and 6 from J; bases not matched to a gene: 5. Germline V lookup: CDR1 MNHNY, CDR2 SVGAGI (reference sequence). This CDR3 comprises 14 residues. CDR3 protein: CASSYDDRGQTQYF. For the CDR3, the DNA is TGTGCCAGCAGTTACGACGACAGGGGTCAGACCCAGTACTTC.

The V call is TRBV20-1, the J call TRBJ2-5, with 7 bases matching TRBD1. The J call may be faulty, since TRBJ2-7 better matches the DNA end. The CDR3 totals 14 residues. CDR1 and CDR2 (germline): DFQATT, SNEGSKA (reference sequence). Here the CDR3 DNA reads TGCAGTGCCAAGGGGGCAGGAGGCTCCTACGAGCAGTACTTC. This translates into CSAKGAGGSYEQYF.

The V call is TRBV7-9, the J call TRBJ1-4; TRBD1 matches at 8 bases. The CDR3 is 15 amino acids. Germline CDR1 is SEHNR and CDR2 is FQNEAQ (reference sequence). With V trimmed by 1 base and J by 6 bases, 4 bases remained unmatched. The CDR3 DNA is TGTGCCAGCAGCTTAGAATCAGGGGGCCATGAAAAACTGTTTTTT. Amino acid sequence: CASSLESGGHEKLFF.

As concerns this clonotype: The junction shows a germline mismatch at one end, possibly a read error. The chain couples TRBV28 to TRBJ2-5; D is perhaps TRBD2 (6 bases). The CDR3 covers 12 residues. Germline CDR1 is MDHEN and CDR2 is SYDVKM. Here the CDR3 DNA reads TGTGCCAGCAGTTTAGCCGGAGGCCGGGGGTTCTTC. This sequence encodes CASSLAGGRGFF.

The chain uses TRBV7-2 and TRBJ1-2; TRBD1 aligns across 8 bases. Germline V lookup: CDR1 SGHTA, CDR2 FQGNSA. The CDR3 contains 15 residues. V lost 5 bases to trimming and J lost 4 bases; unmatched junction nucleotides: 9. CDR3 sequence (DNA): TGTGCCAGCAGCCCGACGGACAGGGAAGGCTATGGCTACACCTTC. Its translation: CASSPTDREGYGYTF. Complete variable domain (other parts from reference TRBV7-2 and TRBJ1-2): GAGVSQSPSNKVTEKGKDVELRCDPISGHTALYWYRQSLGQGLEFLIYFQGNSAPDKSGLPSDRFSAERTGGSVSTLTIQRTQQEDSAVYLCASSPTDREGYGYTFGSGTRLTVV.

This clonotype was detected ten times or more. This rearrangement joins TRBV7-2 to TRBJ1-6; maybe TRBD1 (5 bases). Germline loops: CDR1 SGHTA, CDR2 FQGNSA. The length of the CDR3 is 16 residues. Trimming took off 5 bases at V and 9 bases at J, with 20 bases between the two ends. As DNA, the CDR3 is TGTGCCAGCAGCCTCACCCGCGGGGGTGCTGCTTCACCCCTCCACTTT. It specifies CASSLTRGGAASPLHF.

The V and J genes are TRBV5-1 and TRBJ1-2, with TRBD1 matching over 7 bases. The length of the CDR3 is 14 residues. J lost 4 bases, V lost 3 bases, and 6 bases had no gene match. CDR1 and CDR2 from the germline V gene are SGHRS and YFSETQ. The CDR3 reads CASSSTGQVYGYTF. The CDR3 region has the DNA TGCGCCAGCAGCTCCACTGGACAGGTCTATGGCTACACCTTC.